This entry is about one TCR beta chain. This entry comes from a study of neurological immune-mediated disorders. The germline V gene encodes CDR1 SGHDT and CDR2 YYEEEE. The CDR3 loop spans 13 amino acids. Trimming removed 0 bases at V and 4 bases at J, with 8 bases between. MiXCR, applied by TCRdb to the 5' RACE reads, yields one record per CDR3 protein. This sample has 15,000 to 20,000 distinct CDR3 sequences, with roughly a quarter found just once. The gene calls are TRBV5-6 and TRBJ2-7, with unresolved D. The clonotype originates from a man aged 50-60 years with HTLV-1-associated myelopathy (HAM/TSP). The sequenced material came from PBMCs. DNA of the CDR3: TGTGCCAGCAGCTTGGTGTCCGGGTACGAGCAGTACTTC. The encoded protein is CASSLVSGYEQYF.